This T cell receptor beta chain was profiled in a study of identical twins. The CDR3 spans 15 residues. From germline, CDR1 is SGHRS and CDR2 YFSETQ. Trimming cost V 0 bases and J 4 bases, with 13 bases left between them. Each CDR3 protein is one row after TCRdb ran MiXCR on the 5' RACE reads. The data contain roughly 750,000 distinct CDR3 sequences, 21% of them singletons. This same sample was also part of a study on T cells expressing NK-cell markers. That work states: Restricting sorting to alpha-beta TCR T cells was achieved in several experiments by an anti-gamma-delta TCR antibody. These clonotypes additionally ranked first within the CD3+CD56-NKG2C+ fraction of a handful of donors.

This chain connects TRBV5-1 to TRBJ1-2; D is perhaps TRBD1 (6 bases). Material: PBMCs. The receptor was derived from a woman between 18 and 29 years old in good health. CDR3 region: CASSLGTASGYGYTF. The CDR3, as DNA: TGCGCCAGCAGCTTGGGGACAGCTTCGGGCTATGGCTACACCTTC.